This T cell receptor beta chain was recorded in a study of T cells in Graves' hyperthyroidism and ophthalmopathy. The CDR3 runs to 15 residues. The germline V and J ends were trimmed by 1 base and 2 bases, with 11 bases remaining between them. Before ophthalmopathy appeared, progressors gave blood at initial hyperthyroidism diagnosis. The PBMCs studied were ones that came from approximately 9.9 ml fresh peripheral blood. RNA transcripts provided the source from which TCR beta CDR3 regions were amplified. Carried out on the TCR CDR3, a first-round RT-PCR used the HTBI primer set. Each CDR3 protein is one row after TCRdb ran MiXCR on the multiplex PCR reads. The table includes fewer than 900,000 distinct CDR3 sequences, under 20% detected once. Study results and limitations: Before onset, by a median of about six months, the model predicted ophthalmopathy. Blood held most thyroid clonotypes expanded above 0.001 frequency.

The table lists this clonotype with many counts. Its specificity is not known. This TCR derives from a woman aged 50 to 60 with Graves' hyperthyroidism that later progressed to Graves' ophthalmopathy. V gene TRBV12-3 or TRBV12-4 combines with J gene TRBJ2-5; D possibly corresponds to TRBD2 (6 bases). Sequencing was performed on blood. The chain's CDR3 is CASSLVSTRQETQYF. CDR3 in DNA: TGTGCCAGCAGTTTAGTCTCGACTAGGCAAGAGACCCAGTACTTC.